This TCR beta chain was identified during a study of shared clonotypes between healthy human individuals. Trimming took off 3 bases at V and 1 base at J, with 22 bases between the two ends. This CDR3 has 18 amino acids. Germline CDR1 is SGHDT and CDR2 is YYEEEE. Naive-designated CD8 cells lacked CD45RO, were positively enriched for CCR7, and omitted terminally differentiated effector memory CD45RA+ cells. Authors' analysis steps: ImmunoSEQ output held junction-only sequences without quality scores, so filtering differed. Assay used: immunoSEQ multiplex PCR; TCRdb lists only in-frame clones, some missing. The V and J calls and clone size were taken over from that table, and D and trimming were inferred from the DNA. The sample records about 2.2 million clones, about 94% being singletons.

Sequenced: naive CD8+ T cells from PBMCs. V and J are TRBV5-6 and TRBJ1-1; D is perhaps TRBD1 (5 bases). The receptor was isolated from a man aged 18 to 29 in good health. Some clones in this sample may be carry-over from other donors' samples. The CDR3 sequence is CASSYSSVGDVPNTEAFF. The CDR3 DNA sequence: TGTGCCAGCAGCTATAGCTCGGTGGGGGACGTCCCGAACACTGAAGCTTTCTTT.